This T cell receptor beta chain stems from a study of glioma-infiltrating T cells after dendritic cell vaccination. Profiling relied on immunoSEQ multiplex PCR, and the TCRdb table lists in-frame clones only, not all of them. The sample lists fewer than 75,000 clones, 70% to 90% occurring once. The germline V and J ends were trimmed by 7 bases and 4 bases, with 13 bases remaining between them. Germline values: CDR1 SGHNT, CDR2 YENEEA. The CDR3 is 13 amino acids. Stated time point: after dendritic cell vaccination, including at tumor progression/relapse. The source was blood, collected after dendritic cell vaccination. This chain joins TRBV11-3 and TRBJ1-1; tentatively, D is TRBD1 (5 bases). The sequence came from a human donor with glioblastoma. CDR3 residues: CASTVIQGTEAFF. In DNA, the CDR3 is TGTGCCAGCACCGTTATCCAGGGCACTGAAGCTTTCTTT.